These 23 T cell receptor beta chains share one sample of origin, sequenced in a study of sequential checkpoint blockade in melanoma. TCRdb's copy holds only in-frame clones and misses some; the assay was immunoSEQ multiplex PCR. The sample contains approximately 37,000 clones, roughly 32% of which appear only once. Treatment: randomized to nivolumab then ipilimumab (arm A) or the reverse (arm B). The sample was tumor tissue (inferred from file names), taken from a patient given nivolumab and ipilimumab in sequence. These receptors were collected from a human donor with melanoma.

The genes are TRBV14 and TRBJ2-7; a weak D match, TRBD2 (5 bases). The CDR3 is 16 residues long. The V end lost 0 bases, the J end lost 9 bases, and 21 bases lay between the germline ends. Germline values: CDR1 SGHDN, CDR2 FVKESK. The CDR3 reads CASSQDSATYLQRQYF. The CDR3 DNA reads TGTGCCAGCAGCCAAGATAGCGCCACATACCTGCAACGGCAGTACTTC.

V is TRBV5-1 and J is TRBJ2-3; 8 bases line up with TRBD2. The length of the CDR3 is 17 residues. With 0 bases clipped from V and 3 bases from J, the junction kept 9 bases outside the gene matches. CDR1 SGHRS and CDR2 YFSETQ come from the germline V gene. The CDR3, as DNA: TGCGCCAGCAGCTTGGGACCGGGAGGGCCTCCAACAGATACGCAGTATTTT. This translates into CASSLGPGGPPTDTQYF.

The chain carries TRBV4-1 and TRBJ2-3; D is uncertain. Per the germline V gene, CDR1 is MGHRA and CDR2 is YSYEKL. V was clipped by 4 bases and J by 6 bases, with 8 bases between them. This CDR3 is built from 12 residues. The CDR3 DNA sequence: TGCGCCAGCAGCCCACGGATGGATACGCAGTATTTT. Protein product: CASSPRMDTQYF.

This chain uses TRBV6-8 with TRBJ1-3; D remains unclear. Germline lookup yields CDR1 MNHGY and CDR2 SAAAGT. The V and J ends lost 2 bases and 4 bases respectively, with 9 bases between them. The CDR3 is made up of 14 amino acids. Written as DNA, the CDR3 is TGTGCCAGCAGTTACCGATACCCGGGAAACACCATATATTTT. It is translated as CASSYRYPGNTIYF.

The CDR3 bases are TGTGCCAGTAGTATAGCCCGGGACGGAAAAAACATTCAGTACTTC. Translated, it gives CASSIARDGKNIQYF. The chain uses TRBV19 and TRBJ2-4, with D tentatively TRBD1 or TRBD2 (5 bases each). The CDR3 length is 15 residues. Germline V CDR1 and CDR2: LNHDA, SQIVND (reference sequence). V gave up 1 base and J gave up 4 bases, with 11 bases separating them.

V usage is TRBV9 and J usage is TRBJ2-7, with 12 bases matching TRBD1. The CDR3 is 13 amino acids. Germline CDR1 and CDR2: SGDLS and YYNGEE. Losses at the gene ends were 6 bases for V and 6 bases for J; bases not matched to a gene: 4. The CDR3 is CASIRDRGLEQYF. CDR3 bases: TGTGCCAGCATCCGGGACAGGGGGCTCGAGCAGTACTTC.

V usage is TRBV19 and J usage is TRBJ2-3; 7 bases map to TRBD2. V dropped 5 bases and J dropped 2; count of bases not matched to a gene: 13. Per the germline V gene, CDR1 is LNHDA and CDR2 is SQIVND (reference sequence). This CDR3 region has 17 residues. CDR3 region: CASSALGWRENTDTQYF. Written as DNA, the CDR3 is TGTGCCAGTAGTGCCCTGGGCTGGCGGGAGAACACAGATACGCAGTATTTT.

The chain recombines TRBV5-1 with TRBJ2-1; 9 nucleotides agree with TRBD1. J was trimmed by 8 bases and V by 1 base; bases with no gene match: 7. CDR1 and CDR2 (germline): SGHRS, YFSETQ. The CDR3 has 15 amino acids. CDR3 region: CASSLRTGDVDEQFF. As DNA, the CDR3 is TGCGCCAGCAGCTTGAGGACAGGGGATGTGGATGAGCAGTTCTTC.

The table lists this clone with a few counts. J is TRBJ1-2 and V is TRBV6-8; D remains ambiguous. In germline, CDR1 is MNHGY, CDR2 SAAAGT. The CDR3 covers 16 residues. With 2 bases removed from V and 3 bases from J, the gap between germline ends came to 16 bases. CDR3 in DNA: TGTGCCAGCAGTTACCCCTCTCAACGTCGTCACTATGGCTACACCTTC. Its protein is CASSYPSQRRHYGYTF.

This clone was counted a single time. The chain employs TRBV19 and TRBJ1-2; D is possibly TRBD1 (5 bases). The CDR3 loop spans 17 amino acids. The V end was cut by 4 bases, the J end by 1 base, with 19 bases between. Germline loops: CDR1 LNHDA, CDR2 SQIVND (reference sequence). This chain's CDR3 is CASSTSFSGTVNYGYTF. For the CDR3, the DNA is TGTGCCAGTAGTACCTCCTTCTCCGGGACGGTTAACTATGGCTACACCTTC. The full variable domain, completed using reference TRBV19 and TRBJ1-2, is DGGITQSPKYLFRKEGQNVTLSCEQNLNHDAMYWYRQDPGQGLRLIYYSQIVNDFQKGDIAEGYSVSREKKESFPLTVTSAQKNPTAFYLCASSTSFSGTVNYGYTFGSGTRLTVV.

This clone was counted a few times. The rearrangement uses TRBV11-3 and TRBJ2-1, with 8 bases identical to TRBD2. Per the germline V gene, CDR1 is SGHNT and CDR2 is YENEEA. The CDR3 is 15 residues long. V was clipped by 8 bases and J by 7 bases; unmatched bases: 13. In DNA form, the CDR3 reads TGTGCCAGCTTTAGGACGGGAGGGCCGGGGAATGAGCAGTTCTTC. This encodes CASFRTGGPGNEQFF.

This chain joins TRBV5-1 and TRBJ1-3; D is possibly TRBD1 (5 bases). The germline V gene encodes CDR1 SGHRS and CDR2 YFSETQ. Trimming took 5 bases from V and 1 from J, leaving 13 bases between them. The CDR3 extends over 15 amino acids. In DNA, the CDR3 is TGCGCCAGCAGGAGTTTGGCAGGGTCTGGAAACACCATATATTTT. Translation: CASRSLAGSGNTIYF. Filled out from reference TRBV5-1 and TRBJ1-3, the complete variable domain reads KAGVTQTPRYLIKTRGQQVTLSCSPISGHRSVSWYQQTPGQGLQFLFEYFSETQRNKGNFPGRFSGRQFSNSRSEMNVSTLELGDSALYLCASRSLAGSGNTIYFGEGSWLTVV.

This chain connects TRBV18 to TRBJ2-7; 11 bases fit TRBD1. V lost 3 bases and J lost 0; bases outside the gene matches: 1. Germline V gene data show CDR1 as KGHSH and CDR2 as LQKENI. CDR3 size: 15 residues. The CDR3 DNA is TGTGCCAGCTCACCGGGGACAGGGGGCTCCTACGAGCAGTACTTC. Its protein is CASSPGTGGSYEQYF.

To note about this clone: The junction shows a germline mismatch at one end, possibly a read error. The chain uses TRBV11-3 and TRBJ2-5, with unresolved D. Germline V gene lookup returns CDR1 SGHNT and CDR2 YENEEA. The CDR3 covers 15 residues. The chain's CDR3 is CASSRDSQRAETQYF. The CDR3 DNA reads as TGTGCTAGCAGCCGAGACTCTCAGCGAGCGGAGACCCAGTACTTC.

This clone was seen a few times. The gene calls are TRBV9 and TRBJ2-1, with 10 bases aligning to TRBD1. Germline values: CDR1 SGDLS, CDR2 YYNGEE. V trimming: 1 base; J trimming: 9 bases; junction bases outside the gene matches: 10. The CDR3 totals 16 residues. CDR3 bases: TGTGCCAGCAGCGTATTAGACAGGGGGCAGGTCGGTGAGCAGTTCTTC. Its protein product is CASSVLDRGQVGEQFF.

This rearrangement joins TRBV19 to TRBJ2-5; TRBD1 agrees at 10 bases. V lost 5 bases to trimming and J lost 4 bases; unmatched junction nucleotides: 10. CDR3 size: 16 residues. The germline V gene encodes CDR1 LNHDA and CDR2 SQIVND (reference sequence). CDR3 protein: CASSALRDRGGETQYF. The CDR3 DNA reads TGTGCCAGTAGTGCCCTCCGGGACAGGGGCGGAGAGACCCAGTACTTC.

There are a few counts of this clone. The CDR3 loop is CAWSEGLARFHEQFF. The CDR3 DNA reads TGTGCCTGGAGTGAGGGCCTAGCGAGGTTCCATGAGCAGTTCTTC. This chain joins TRBV30 and TRBJ2-1; tentatively, D is TRBD2 (6 bases). This CDR3 contains 15 residues. CDR1 is GTSNPN, CDR2 SVGIG, per germline (reference sequence). The ends were cut back, 1 base at V and 8 bases at J, with 18 bases in the middle. Complete variable domain (other parts from reference TRBV30 and TRBJ2-1): SQTIHQWPATLVQPVGSPLSLECTVEGTSNPNLYWYRQAAGRGLQLLFYSVGIGQISSEVPQNLSASRPQDRQFILSSKKLLLSDSGFYLCAWSEGLARFHEQFFGPGTRLTVL.

DNA for the CDR3: TGTGCCAGCAGCCGAATTAGGGGGGCCCTTGATGAAAAACTGTTTTTT. Translation gives CASSRIRGALDEKLFF. The V gene is TRBV6-8, the J gene TRBJ1-4; tentatively, D is TRBD1 (6 bases). The CDR3 sequence is 16 residues long. CDR1 and CDR2 from the germline V gene are MNHGY and SAAAGT. V lost 6 bases to trimming and J lost 6 bases, with 20 bases between them.

The CDR3 loop is CASSPRGEIYEQYF. In DNA, the CDR3 is TGCGCCAGCAGCCCCCGGGGCGAAATCTACGAGCAGTACTTC. This chain links TRBV5-1 with TRBJ2-7, with D possibly being TRBD1 or TRBD2 (5 bases each). Between the trimmed V and J ends, which lost 4 bases and 3 bases, there was a span of 14 bases. There are 14 residues in the CDR3. Per the germline V gene, CDR1 is SGHRS and CDR2 is YFSETQ.

V gene TRBV25-1 combines with J gene TRBJ1-1; TRBD1 might be the D (5 bases). The CDR3 covers 14 residues. V lost 5 bases to trimming and J lost 1 base, with 11 bases between them. CDR1 is MGHDK and CDR2 is SYGVNS in the germline V gene. CDR3 protein: CASSPPGGNTEAFF. CDR3 coding DNA: TGTGCCAGCAGTCCACCCGGGGGGAACACTGAAGCTTTCTTT.

The chain has TRBV11-3 and TRBJ2-5, with TRBD2 matching 9 bases. Germline-derived CDR1 and CDR2 are SGHNT and YENEEA. Trimming removed 5 bases from V and 5 bases from J; junction bases left unmatched: 12. The CDR3 consists of 16 residues. For the CDR3, the DNA is TGTGCCAGCAGCCAAGCCATGGGTAGCGGGAGTGAGACCCAGTACTTC. This translates into CASSQAMGSGSETQYF.

This clone was detected a few times. This chain uses TRBV2 with TRBJ2-7; D unclear. The V end was cut by 7 bases, the J end by 4 bases, with 11 bases between. The CDR3 is made up of 12 amino acids. CDR1 is SNHLY and CDR2 is FYNNEI in the germline V gene. In DNA form, the CDR3 reads TGTGCCAGCACCGCCGTCGAGTACGAGCAGTACTTC. Amino acid sequence: CASTAVEYEQYF.

V gene TRBV6-7 combines with J gene TRBJ1-1, with a tentative D call TRBD1 (6 bases). TRBV6-7 is an ORF, and what it does is uncertain. The CDR3 totals 14 residues. Trimming removed 6 bases from V and 6 bases from J, with 17 bases in between. The CDR3 is CASSPGGRSAEAFF. Written as DNA, the CDR3 is TGTGCCAGCAGCCCGGGGGGGCGGTCTGCTGAAGCTTTCTTT.